What follows are 5 T cell receptor beta chains derived from one specimen sequenced in a study of blood T cell repertoires in COVID-19. Assay: immunoSEQ multiplex PCR; the TCRdb copy retains only in-frame clones and omits some. The sample holds some 220,000 clones; roughly nine tenths are singletons and the top ten take more than 3%. Specimen: PBMCs or T cells enriched from blood (not recorded which). Source of these receptors: a woman aged 18-29 years in a cohort exposed to, infected with or recovered from COVID-19 (not recorded which).

J is TRBJ1-1 and V is TRBV10-2; 7 nucleotides agree with TRBD1. J was trimmed by 4 bases and V by 3 bases; bases with no gene match: 5. Germline V lookup: CDR1 WSHSY, CDR2 SAAADI. This CDR3 contains 14 residues. The CDR3 nucleotides read TGCGCCAGCAGTGAAGACAGGGCGGTCACTGAAGCTTTCTTT. It is translated as CASSEDRAVTEAFF.

This clone came up a few times. This rearrangement joins TRBV2 to TRBJ1-4; D may be TRBD1 (5 bases). From germline, CDR1 is SNHLY and CDR2 FYNNEI. CDR3 length: 13 amino acids. The V and J ends lost 6 bases and 7 bases respectively, with 12 bases between them. CDR3 region: CASSATQGEKLFF. The CDR3 DNA is TGTGCCAGCAGCGCGACTCAGGGTGAAAAACTGTTTTTT.

The V call is TRBV6-1, the J call TRBJ2-2; D uncertain. Trimming removed 3 bases at V and 7 bases at J, with 9 bases between. The V gene's germline CDR1 is MNHNS and CDR2 SASEGT. The CDR3 is made up of 13 amino acids. As DNA, the CDR3 is TGTGCCAGCAGTGAGCGAAGTTTCGGGGAGCTGTTTTTT. This codes for CASSERSFGELFF.

The count of this clone is one. The chain is built from TRBV27 and TRBJ1-5; 7 nucleotides match TRBD1. Germline-derived CDR1 and CDR2 are MNHEY and SMNVEV (reference sequence). J gave up 1 base and V 8 bases, and 5 bases lay outside the gene matches. The CDR3 has 14 residues. CDR3 nucleotides: TGTGCCAGCTCTGGACAGGCGAGCAATCAGCCCCAGCATTTT. It encodes CASSGQASNQPQHF.

The chain uses TRBV10-3 and TRBJ1-2, with 8 bases aligning to TRBD1. The germline V gene encodes CDR1 ENHRY and CDR2 SYGVKD. The CDR3 has 14 residues. J was trimmed by 4 bases and V by 10 bases; bases with no gene match: 11. The CDR3 loop reads CATSGAGGAYGYTF. The CDR3 nucleotides read TGTGCCACCTCAGGGGCAGGGGGCGCCTATGGCTACACCTTC.